The sequence of this T cell receptor beta chain was determined in a study of cytomegalovirus exposure and HLA in healthy donors. Donors were ostensibly healthy at sampling, although undocumented immune exposures were probable. V lost 5 bases, J lost 16 bases, and 10 bases stayed unmatched. Germline V gene data show CDR1 as MDHEN and CDR2 as SYDVKM. The CDR3 consists of 13 residues. Both 60 Vbeta primers and 13 Jbeta primers went into the PCR. The data were produced by immunoSEQ multiplex PCR, yet TCRdb's version contains in-frame clones alone and is incomplete. This sample has approximately 150,000 clones, with about four fifths found just once. This clone has more than one count but fewer than ten.

This sequence was found in a middle-aged man in good health and CMV-seropositive. The rearrangement links TRBV28 to TRBJ2-1; TRBD2 matches 11 bases. Input material: PBMCs. The CDR3 sequence is CASSRRLAGIQFF. In nucleotides, the CDR3 is TGTGCCAGCAGTCGCAGACTAGCGGGAATTCAATTCTTC. The full variable domain, its missing parts supplied by reference TRBV28 and TRBJ2-1, is DVKVTQSSRYLVKRTGEKVFLECVQDMDHENMFWYRQDPGLGLRLIYFSYDVKMKEKGDIPEGYSVSREKKERFSLILESASTNQTSMYLCASSRRLAGIQFFGPGTRLTVL.